The clone carrying this TCR beta chain was seen more than once but under ten times. This sample was taken from a study of blood T cell repertoires in COVID-19. Study summary: COVID-19 samples from acute and convalescent phases originated in the United States, Italy and Spain. The analysed material was cDNA or gDNA that came from T cells, B-cell-depleted T cells, or PBMCs.

Per germline, CDR1 LGHDT and CDR2 YNNKEL (reference sequence). Trimming cost V 0 bases and J 6 bases, with 17 bases left between them. The CDR3 length is 16 residues. Original processing notes: The assay estimated nucleated cells by amplifying reference gene primers. Some clones are missing from TCRdb's copy, which holds only in-frame ones; the method was immunoSEQ multiplex PCR. The DNA was the basis for D and trimming; V, J and clone size are from that table. This table has tens of thousands of clones, more than 75% appearing once. Source material: peripheral blood. J is TRBJ1-1 and V is TRBV3-1 (or the pseudogene TRBV3-2); D is uncertain. This clonotype originated in a human donor in a cohort sampled during active COVID-19. The CDR3 region has the DNA TGTGCCAGCAGCCAAGAGTCGCGGAGGGCGGCCTCTGAAGCTTTCTTT. Translation gives CASSQESRRAASEAFF.